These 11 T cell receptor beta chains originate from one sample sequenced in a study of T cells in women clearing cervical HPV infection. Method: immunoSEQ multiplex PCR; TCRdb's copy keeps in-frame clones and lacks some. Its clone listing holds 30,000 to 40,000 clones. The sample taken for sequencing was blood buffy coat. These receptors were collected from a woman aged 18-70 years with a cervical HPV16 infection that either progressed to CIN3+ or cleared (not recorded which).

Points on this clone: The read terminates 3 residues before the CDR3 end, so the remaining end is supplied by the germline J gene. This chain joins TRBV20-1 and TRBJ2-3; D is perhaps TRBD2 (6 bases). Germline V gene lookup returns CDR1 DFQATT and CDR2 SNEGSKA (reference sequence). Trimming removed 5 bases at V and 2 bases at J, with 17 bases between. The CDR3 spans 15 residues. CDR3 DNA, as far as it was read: TGCAGTGCTCTTACCGACGGGGACTCCACAGATACG. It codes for CSALTDGDSTDT. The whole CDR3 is CSALTDGDSTDTQYF.

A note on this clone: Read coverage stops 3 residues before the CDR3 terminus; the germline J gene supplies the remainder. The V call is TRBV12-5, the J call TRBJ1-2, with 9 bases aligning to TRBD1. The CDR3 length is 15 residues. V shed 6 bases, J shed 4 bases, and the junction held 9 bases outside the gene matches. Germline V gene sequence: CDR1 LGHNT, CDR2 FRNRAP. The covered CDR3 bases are TGTGCTAGTGGATTACCGACAGGGGGTGTCTATGGC. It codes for CASGLPTGGVYG. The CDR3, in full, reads CASGLPTGGVYGYTF.

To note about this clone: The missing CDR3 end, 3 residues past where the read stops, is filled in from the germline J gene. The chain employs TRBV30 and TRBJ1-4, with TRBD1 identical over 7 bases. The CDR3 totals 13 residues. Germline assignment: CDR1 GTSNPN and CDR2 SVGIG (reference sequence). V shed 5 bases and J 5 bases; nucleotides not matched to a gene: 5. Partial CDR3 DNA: TGTGCCTGGGCGGGACAGCCAAATGAAAAA. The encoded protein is CAWAGQPNEK. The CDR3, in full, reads CAWAGQPNEKLFF.

CDR3 region: CASSLGGQSYEQYF. Partial CDR3 DNA: TGTGCCAGCAGCTTAGGGGGGCAGTCCTACGAG. The chain joins TRBV7-2 to TRBJ2-7, with a tentative D call TRBD1 (6 bases). The read ends 3 residues shy of where the CDR3 ends; the end is completed using the germline J gene. This CDR3 has 14 residues. From germline, CDR1 is SGHTA and CDR2 FQGNSA. Trimming took off 1 base at V and 1 base at J, with 8 bases between the two ends. Variable domain in full (rest from reference TRBV7-2 and TRBJ2-7): GAGVSQSPSNKVTEKGKDVELRCDPISGHTALYWYRQSLGQGLEFLIYFQGNSAPDKSGLPSDRFSAERTGGSVSTLTIQRTQQEDSAVYLCASSLGGQSYEQYFGPGTRLTVT.

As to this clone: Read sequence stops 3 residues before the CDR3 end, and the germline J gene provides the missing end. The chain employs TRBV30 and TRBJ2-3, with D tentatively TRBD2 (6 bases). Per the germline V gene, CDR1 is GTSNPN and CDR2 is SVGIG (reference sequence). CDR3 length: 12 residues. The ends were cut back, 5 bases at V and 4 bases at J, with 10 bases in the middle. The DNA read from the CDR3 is TGTGCCTGGGATAGCGGACCAGATACG. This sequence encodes CAWDSGPDT. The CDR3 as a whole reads CAWDSGPDTQYF.

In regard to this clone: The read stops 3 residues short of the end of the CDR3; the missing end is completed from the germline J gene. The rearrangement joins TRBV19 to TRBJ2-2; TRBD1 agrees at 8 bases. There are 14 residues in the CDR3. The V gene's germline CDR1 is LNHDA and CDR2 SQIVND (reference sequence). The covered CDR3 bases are TGTGCCAGTAGTGCGACAGGGGTTGGTTCACCG. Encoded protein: CASSATGVGSP. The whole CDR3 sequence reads CASSATGVGSPLFF.

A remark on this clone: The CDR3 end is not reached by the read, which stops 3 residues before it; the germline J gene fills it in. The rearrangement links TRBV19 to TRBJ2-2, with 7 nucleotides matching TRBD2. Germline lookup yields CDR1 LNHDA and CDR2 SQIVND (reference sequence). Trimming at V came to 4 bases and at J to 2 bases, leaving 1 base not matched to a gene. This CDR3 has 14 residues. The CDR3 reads CASSTSGNTGELFF. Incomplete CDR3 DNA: TGTGCCAGTAGTACTAGCGGAAACACCGGGGAG.

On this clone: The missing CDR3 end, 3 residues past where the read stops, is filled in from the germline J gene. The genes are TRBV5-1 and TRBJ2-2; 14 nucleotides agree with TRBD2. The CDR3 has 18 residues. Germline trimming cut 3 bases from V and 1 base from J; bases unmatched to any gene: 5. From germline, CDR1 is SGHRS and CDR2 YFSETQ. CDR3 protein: CASSSGLAGAQNTGELFF. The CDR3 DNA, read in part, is TGCGCCAGCAGCTCGGGACTAGCGGGAGCGCAGAACACCGGGGAG.

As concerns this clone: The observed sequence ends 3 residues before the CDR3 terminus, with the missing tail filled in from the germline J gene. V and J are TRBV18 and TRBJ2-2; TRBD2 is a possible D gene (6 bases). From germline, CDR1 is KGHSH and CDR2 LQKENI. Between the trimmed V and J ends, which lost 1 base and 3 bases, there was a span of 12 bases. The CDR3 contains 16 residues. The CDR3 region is CASSPRTGVDTGELFF. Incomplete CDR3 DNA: TGTGCCAGCTCACCACGAACGGGGGTGGACACCGGGGAG.

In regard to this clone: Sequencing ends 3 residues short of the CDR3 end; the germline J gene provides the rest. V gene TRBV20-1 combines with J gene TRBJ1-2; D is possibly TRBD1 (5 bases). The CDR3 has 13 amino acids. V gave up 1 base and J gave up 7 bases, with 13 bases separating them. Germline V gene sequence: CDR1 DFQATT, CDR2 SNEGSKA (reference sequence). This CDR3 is CSARGLGPSGYTF. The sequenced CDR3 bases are TGCAGTGCTAGAGGGTTGGGGCCAAGTGGC.

CDR3 DNA (partial): TGCAGCGTTGTCGGATTGGCTAGCGGAACTACCGAG. Its translation: CSVVGLASGTTE. The complete CDR3 protein is CSVVGLASGTTEQYF. The V and J genes are TRBV29-1 and TRBJ2-7, with 7 bases identical to TRBD2. The read falls 3 residues short of the CDR3 end, and the missing part is taken from the germline J gene. Germline V lookup: CDR1 SQVTM, CDR2 ANQGSEA. The ends lost 4 bases at V and 6 bases at J; junction bases unmatched: 15. CDR3 length: 15 amino acids.